This T cell receptor beta chain is drawn from a study of T cells of healthy individuals. TCRdb independently ran MiXCR on the 5' RACE reads; one entry per CDR3 protein. Found here are under 70,000 distinct CDR3 sequences, under 15% of them singletons; the top ten hold about 16%. J was trimmed by 2 bases and V by 4 bases; bases with no gene match: 5. The CDR3 has 15 residues. CDR1 and CDR2 (germline): SGHRS, YFSETQ. This chain links TRBV5-1 with TRBJ2-7; 11 bases line up with TRBD1. This sequence was found in a human donor in good health. The CDR3: CASSIGQGAAYEQYF. The CDR3 bases are TGCGCCAGCAGCATAGGACAGGGGGCGGCCTACGAGCAGTACTTC. The complete variable domain, with remaining parts taken from reference TRBV5-1 and TRBJ2-7, reads KAGVTQTPRYLIKTRGQQVTLSCSPISGHRSVSWYQQTPGQGLQFLFEYFSETQRNKGNFPGRFSGRQFSNSRSEMNVSTLELGDSALYLCASSIGQGAAYEQYFGPGTRLTVT.